These 27 T cell receptor beta chains were sequenced from one sample in a study of blood T cell repertoires in COVID-19. Profiled with immunoSEQ multiplex PCR; TCRdb holds only in-frame clones, not every one. The profile shows over 150,000 clones, about 80% of them singletons. Sequences were obtained from peripheral blood. These receptors came from a woman aged 55-69 years with COVID-19, enrolled during active disease.

This clone was detected only a few times. V gene TRBV6-2 or TRBV6-3 combines with J gene TRBJ2-7, with D tentatively TRBD2 (6 bases). V lost 3 bases and J 0 bases, leaving 12 bases between the germline ends. Looked up from germline, CDR1 is MNHEY and CDR2 is SVGEGT. The length of the CDR3 is 15 residues. CDR3: CASSYSKTSSYEQYF. The CDR3 DNA sequence: TGTGCCAGCAGTTATTCCAAGACTAGCTCCTACGAGCAGTACTTC.

A few counts support this clone. This chain links TRBV3-1 (or the pseudogene TRBV3-2) with TRBJ1-2; no firm D call. V lost 4 bases, J lost 2 bases, and 8 bases lay in between. CDR1 and CDR2 (germline): LGHDT, YNNKEL (reference sequence). This CDR3 spans 13 amino acids. The CDR3 loop reads CASSPGTNYGYTF. The CDR3 DNA sequence: TGTGCCAGCAGCCCAGGTACGAACTATGGCTACACCTTC.

This chain joins TRBV9 and TRBJ2-5; 9 nucleotides line up with TRBD1. The germline V gene encodes CDR1 SGDLS and CDR2 YYNGEE. V was pared by 4 bases and J by 3 bases, with 7 bases of the junction left unmatched. This CDR3 has 15 residues. Here the CDR3 DNA reads TGTGCCAGCAGCCTACGACAGGGGGTGGAAGAGACCCAGTACTTC. Translating gives CASSLRQGVEETQYF.

The chain links TRBV4-1 to TRBJ1-3, with D unclear. Germline lookup yields CDR1 MGHRA and CDR2 YSYEKL. V lost 4 bases to trimming and J lost 6 bases, with 16 bases between them. The CDR3 runs 15 residues. CDR3 residues: CASSPSVIRENTIYF. The CDR3 region has the DNA TGCGCCAGCAGCCCCTCGGTCATTCGGGAAAACACCATATATTTT.

The chain links TRBV12-3 or TRBV12-4 to TRBJ2-5; perhaps TRBD1 as D (5 bases). The V gene lost 4 bases and the J gene lost 4 bases, with 10 bases spanning the gap. This CDR3 is built from 13 residues. This CDR3 is CASSSDNRETQYF. The CDR3 DNA sequence: TGTGCCAGCAGTTCGGACAATCGAGAGACCCAGTACTTC.

The chain recombines TRBV9 with TRBJ1-6, with 8 bases aligning to TRBD1. The CDR3 is made up of 15 amino acids. Per germline, CDR1 SGDLS and CDR2 YYNGEE. The ends lost 0 bases at V and 9 bases at J; junction bases unmatched: 5. CDR3 DNA sequence: TGTGCCAGCAGCGTAGTTCAGGGGGCAGGTTCACCCCTCCACTTT. Its protein product is CASSVVQGAGSPLHF.

The chain has TRBV5-1 and TRBJ2-4; no firm D call. The germline V and J ends were trimmed by 0 bases and 6 bases, with 10 bases remaining between them. The V gene's germline CDR1 is SGHRS and CDR2 YFSETQ. This CDR3 is built from 14 residues. The CDR3 bases are TGCGCCAGCAGCTTGGAATGGCAGTCAAACATTCAGTACTTC. It codes for CASSLEWQSNIQYF.

V and J are TRBV6-5 and TRBJ1-1, with 11 nucleotides matching TRBD1. Germline CDR1 MNHEY, CDR2 SVGAGI. Unmatched junction bases numbered 5, after V lost 4 bases and J lost 1 base. CDR3 length: 16 residues. The CDR3 reads CASSLGQGARNTEAFF. CDR3 sequence (DNA): TGTGCCAGCAGTTTAGGACAGGGGGCTCGGAACACTGAAGCTTTCTTT.

The gene calls are TRBV10-3 and TRBJ2-7, with D perhaps matching TRBD2 (5 bases). V dropped 10 bases and J dropped 6 bases, with 19 bases sitting between them. Germline V gene sequence: CDR1 ENHRY, CDR2 SYGVKD. There are 13 residues in the CDR3. The CDR3 sequence is CANLLELGGEQYF. Written as DNA, the CDR3 is TGTGCCAACCTACTAGAGTTGGGTGGCGAGCAGTACTTC.

The rearrangement uses TRBV27 and TRBJ2-2; D unresolved. Germline CDR1 and CDR2: MNHEY and SMNVEV (reference sequence). The ends were cut back, 6 bases at V and 5 bases at J, with 13 bases in the middle. The CDR3 is made up of 14 amino acids. This CDR3 reads CASSLNRVTGELFF. The CDR3 nucleotides read TGTGCCAGCAGCCTCAACCGGGTTACCGGGGAGCTGTTTTTT.

The chain uses TRBV5-8 and TRBJ2-1; TRBD1 matches 9 bases. The V gene's germline CDR1 is SGHTS and CDR2 YDEGEE. This CDR3 region has 14 residues. J gave up 6 bases and V 4 bases, and 5 bases lay outside the gene matches. The CDR3 sequence: CASSGDRAPNEQFF. CDR3 nucleotide sequence: TGTGCCAGCAGCGGGGACAGGGCCCCCAATGAGCAGTTCTTC.

This clone was recorded a few times. The chain links TRBV7-3 to TRBJ1-1; D perhaps matches TRBD1 (5 bases). Germline assignment: CDR1 SGHTA and CDR2 FQGTGA. V was trimmed by 2 bases and J by 4 bases, leaving 17 bases between them. The CDR3 is 16 amino acids. CDR3 region: CASSLAGKVGTTEAFF. CDR3 in DNA: TGTGCCAGCAGCTTAGCAGGGAAAGTAGGAACCACTGAAGCTTTCTTT. Looking up the rest from reference TRBV7-3 and TRBJ1-1 gives the full variable domain: GAGVSQTPSNKVTEKGKYVELRCDPISGHTALYWYRQSLGQGPEFLIYFQGTGAADDSGLPNDRFFAVRPEGSVSTLKIQRTERGDSAVYLCASSLAGKVGTTEAFFGQGTRLTVV.

This clone was seen only a few times. The chain recombines TRBV29-1 with TRBJ2-7; TRBD2 is a possible D gene (5 bases). This CDR3 is 11 amino acids long. V lost 7 bases, J lost 5 bases, and 12 bases lay in between. Germline V gene sequence: CDR1 SQVTM, CDR2 ANQGSEA. CDR3 coding DNA: TGCAGCGGGAGGTACTTCGACGAGCAGTACTTC. It codes for CSGRYFDEQYF.

The rearrangement uses TRBV18 and TRBJ2-7, with TRBD1 matching over 7 bases. The germline gives CDR1 KGHSH, CDR2 LQKENI. This CDR3 contains 13 residues. J gave up 3 bases and V 4 bases, and 3 bases lay outside the gene matches. For the CDR3, the DNA is TGTGCCAGCTCACGGGACAGCCGCTACGAGCAGTACTTC. This encodes CASSRDSRYEQYF.

Of note for this clone: This sample includes further DNA sequences coding for the same CDR3. This chain connects TRBV6-1 to TRBJ2-1; 7 bases match TRBD2. This CDR3 has 14 amino acids. J lost 4 bases, V lost 0 bases, and 0 bases had no gene match. Germline V gene lookup returns CDR1 MNHNS and CDR2 SASEGT. CDR3 sequence reads: CASSEAGGYNEQFF. CDR3 DNA: TGTGCCAGCAGTGAAGCGGGGGGGTACAATGAGCAGTTCTTC.

This chain links TRBV3-1 (or the pseudogene TRBV3-2) with TRBJ1-1; TRBD1 is a possible D gene (5 bases). The CDR3 loop spans 14 amino acids. V lost 2 bases and J 4 bases, leaving 11 bases between the germline ends. CDR1 is LGHDT and CDR2 is YNNKEL in the germline V gene (reference sequence). CDR3 in DNA: TGTGCCAGCAGCCAAAGGGCCGGGGGCACTGAAGCTTTCTTT. It codes for CASSQRAGGTEAFF.

This clone was seen once. The rearrangement joins TRBV11-3 to TRBJ2-3, with D possibly matching TRBD2 (5 bases). Trimming left V 6 bases short and J 4 bases short, with 20 bases between. Germline CDR1 reads SGHNT; CDR2 reads YENEEA. The CDR3 is 16 residues long. The CDR3 region has the DNA TGTGCCAGCAGTTCCTCACTAGGAAGGGCGGCAGATACGCAGTATTTT. Protein sequence: CASSSSLGRAADTQYF.

The chain carries TRBV12-3 or TRBV12-4 and TRBJ1-2, with TRBD1 as a possible D gene (5 bases). Trimming shortened V by 3 bases and J by 7 bases, and 12 bases separated the two germline ends. The CDR3 length is 13 residues. The CDR3 loop is CASSLSGSSGYTF. CDR3 DNA: TGTGCCAGCAGTTTGTCAGGGTCGAGTGGCTACACCTTC.

This rearrangement joins TRBV10-3 to TRBJ1-2; 8 bases are shared with TRBD1. The CDR3 is 16 amino acids. Germline lookup yields CDR1 ENHRY and CDR2 SYGVKD. Losses at the gene ends were 3 bases for V and 6 bases for J; bases not matched to a gene: 12. The CDR3 protein is CAISDLSKDRAHGYTF. The CDR3 coding sequence is TGTGCCATCAGTGATTTGAGTAAGGACAGGGCCCATGGCTACACCTTC.

This clone was seen a few times. The V gene is TRBV18, the J gene TRBJ1-1, with a weak D call TRBD1 (5 bases). Germline values: CDR1 KGHSH, CDR2 LQKENI. The CDR3 runs to 13 residues. V lost 2 bases and J 4 bases, leaving 8 bases between the germline ends. CDR3 protein: CASSPGRGTEAFF. CDR3 sequence (DNA): TGTGCCAGCTCACCAGGGAGGGGCACTGAAGCTTTCTTT.

The rearrangement links TRBV15 to TRBJ2-3; the D gene is possibly TRBD1 (6 bases). The V end lost 0 bases, the J end lost 3 bases, and 10 bases lay between the germline ends. Germline assignment: CDR1 LNHNV and CDR2 YYDKDF (reference sequence). The CDR3 runs 15 residues. In DNA, the CDR3 is TGTGCCACCAGCAGAGATCAGGGGTGGACAGATACGCAGTATTTT. This gives the protein CATSRDQGWTDTQYF.

The chain joins TRBV4-1 to TRBJ1-1; perhaps TRBD1 as D (6 bases). Germline CDR1 MGHRA, CDR2 YSYEKL. The CDR3 is 16 residues long. With 0 bases removed from V and 0 bases from J, the gap between germline ends came to 11 bases. This CDR3 reads CASSQDQGSMNTEAFF. As DNA, the CDR3 is TGCGCCAGCAGCCAAGACCAGGGGTCCATGAACACTGAAGCTTTCTTT.

The chain employs TRBV19 and TRBJ1-1; weak D call: TRBD1 (6 bases). Germline loops: CDR1 LNHDA, CDR2 SQIVND (reference sequence). CDR3 length equals 13 residues. V was clipped by 5 bases and J by 11 bases, with 18 bases between them. CDR3 protein: CASSATGFPGAFF. The CDR3 DNA reads as TGTGCCAGTAGTGCCACAGGGTTCCCTGGGGCTTTCTTT.

The rearrangement joins TRBV19 to TRBJ2-7; 8 positions match TRBD2. The V and J ends lost 2 bases and 4 bases, in that order; junction bases with no gene match: 7. Germline V gene data show CDR1 as LNHDA and CDR2 as SQIVND (reference sequence). This CDR3 region has 15 residues. This CDR3 is CASSIQAGEVYEQYF. The CDR3, as DNA: TGTGCCAGTAGTATACAAGCGGGAGAAGTATACGAGCAGTACTTC.

The chain uses TRBV5-5 and TRBJ1-5, with 7 nucleotides matching TRBD1. J lost 7 bases, V lost 4 bases, and 8 bases had no gene match. Germline values: CDR1 SGHKS, CDR2 YYEKEE (reference sequence). The CDR3 covers 14 residues. The chain's CDR3 is CASSPGTAPQPQHF. CDR3 bases: TGTGCCAGCAGCCCGGGGACAGCCCCCCAGCCCCAGCATTTT. Based on the CDR3 plus reference TRBV5-5 and TRBJ1-5, the full variable domain is DAGVTQSPTHLIKTRGQQVTLRCSPISGHKSVSWYQQVLGQGPQFIFQYYEKEERGRGNFPDRFSARQFPNYSSELNVNALLLGDSALYLCASSPGTAPQPQHFGDGTRLSIL.

V gene TRBV10-3 combines with J gene TRBJ2-1; TRBD2 matches 8 bases. CDR1 is ENHRY and CDR2 is SYGVKD in the germline V gene. The junction had 9 bases not matched to a gene; V was cut back by 2 bases and J by 0 bases. CDR3 length: 18 amino acids. As DNA, the CDR3 is TGTGCCATCAGTGAGAAGGTACTAAGCGGGAGCTCCTACAATGAGCAGTTCTTC. Its translation is CAISEKVLSGSSYNEQFF.

The rearrangement links TRBV7-9 to TRBJ2-1; D is possibly TRBD2 (6 bases). The germline V gene encodes CDR1 SEHNR and CDR2 FQNEAQ (reference sequence). With 5 bases removed from V and 3 bases from J, the gap between germline ends came to 14 bases. The CDR3 contains 15 residues. CDR3 nucleotides: TGTGCCAGCAGCCCCAGCGGGTTATTCTACAATGAGCAGTTCTTC. Its translation: CASSPSGLFYNEQFF.